The present TCR beta chain was sequenced within a study of blood T cell repertoires in COVID-19. V was clipped by 3 bases and J by 5 bases, with 7 bases between them. The CDR3 has 13 amino acids. In germline, CDR1 is KGHSH, CDR2 LQKENI. This clone has more than one count but fewer than ten. Authors' methods: Reference gene primer amplification gave nucleated cell count estimates. TCRdb's copy holds only in-frame clones and misses some; the assay was immunoSEQ multiplex PCR. Clone size and the V and J calls come from that table; the DNA yielded D and trimming. The data show more than 90,000 clones, 70% to 90% seen once.

The chain recombines TRBV18 with TRBJ1-4, with D perhaps matching TRBD1 (5 bases). Sequenced sample: peripheral blood. The source is a man in his sixties or seventies who had recovered from COVID-19. The CDR3 spells CASSPNRNEKLFF. DNA of the CDR3: TGTGCCAGCTCACCTAACAGGAATGAAAAACTGTTTTTT.